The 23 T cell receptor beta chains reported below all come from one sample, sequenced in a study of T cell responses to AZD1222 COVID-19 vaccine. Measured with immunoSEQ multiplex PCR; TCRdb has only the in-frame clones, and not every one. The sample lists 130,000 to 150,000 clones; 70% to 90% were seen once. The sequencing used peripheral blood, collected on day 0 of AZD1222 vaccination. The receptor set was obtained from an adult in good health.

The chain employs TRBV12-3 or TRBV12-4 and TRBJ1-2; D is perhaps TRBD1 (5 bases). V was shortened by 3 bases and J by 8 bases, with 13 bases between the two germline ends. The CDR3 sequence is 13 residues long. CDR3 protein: CASSFRDGRGYTF. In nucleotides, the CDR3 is TGTGCCAGCAGTTTTCGGGACGGTCGAGGCTACACCTTC.

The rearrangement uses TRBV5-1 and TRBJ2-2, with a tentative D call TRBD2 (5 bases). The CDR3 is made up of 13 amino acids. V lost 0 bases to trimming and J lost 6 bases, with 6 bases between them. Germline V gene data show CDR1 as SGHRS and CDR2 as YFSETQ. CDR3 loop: CASSLGGSGELFF. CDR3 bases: TGCGCCAGCAGCTTGGGAGGGTCCGGGGAGCTGTTTTTT.

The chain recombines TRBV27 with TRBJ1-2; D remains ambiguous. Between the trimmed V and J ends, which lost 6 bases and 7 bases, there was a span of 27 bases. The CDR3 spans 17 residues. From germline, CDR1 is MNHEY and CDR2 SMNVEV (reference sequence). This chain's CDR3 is CASSHPRKGGGSSGYTF. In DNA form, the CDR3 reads TGTGCCAGCAGCCACCCGCGAAAGGGCGGCGGTTCGAGTGGCTACACCTTC.

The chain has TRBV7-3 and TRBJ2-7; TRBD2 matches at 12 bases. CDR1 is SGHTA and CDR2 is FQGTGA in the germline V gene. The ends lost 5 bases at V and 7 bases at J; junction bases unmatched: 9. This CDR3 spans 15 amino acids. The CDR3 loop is CASSPPSGGVREQYF. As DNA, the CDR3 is TGTGCCAGCAGCCCGCCTAGCGGGGGGGTTCGGGAGCAGTACTTC.

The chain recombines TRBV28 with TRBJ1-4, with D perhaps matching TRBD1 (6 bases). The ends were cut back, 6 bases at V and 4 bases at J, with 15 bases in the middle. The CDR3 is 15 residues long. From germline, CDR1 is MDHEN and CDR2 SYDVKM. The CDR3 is CASSLLQGFNEKLFF. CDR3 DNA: TGTGCCAGCAGCTTACTACAGGGCTTTAATGAAAAACTGTTTTTT.

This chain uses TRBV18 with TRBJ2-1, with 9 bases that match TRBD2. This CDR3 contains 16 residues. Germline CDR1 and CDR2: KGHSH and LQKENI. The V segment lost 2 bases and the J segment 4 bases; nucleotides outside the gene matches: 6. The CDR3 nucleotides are TGTGCCAGCTCACCAGAGCAGCGGGGGGCATACAATGAGCAGTTCTTC. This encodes CASSPEQRGAYNEQFF.

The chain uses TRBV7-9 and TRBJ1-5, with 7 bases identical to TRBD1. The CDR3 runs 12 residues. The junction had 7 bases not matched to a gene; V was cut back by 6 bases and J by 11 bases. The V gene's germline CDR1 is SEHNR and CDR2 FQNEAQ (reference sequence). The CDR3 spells CASSLLQGTQHF. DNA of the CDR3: TGTGCCAGCAGTTTACTACAGGGGACCCAGCATTTT.

The DNA of the CDR3 is TGTGCCAGCAGTTACGGTCAGGGCGGAAACACCATATATTTT. This gives the protein CASSYGQGGNTIYF. This chain uses TRBV6-5 with TRBJ1-3; D might be TRBD1 (5 bases). V was pared by 2 bases and J by 4 bases, with 9 bases between. CDR1 and CDR2 from the germline V gene are MNHEY and SVGAGI. The length of the CDR3 is 14 residues.

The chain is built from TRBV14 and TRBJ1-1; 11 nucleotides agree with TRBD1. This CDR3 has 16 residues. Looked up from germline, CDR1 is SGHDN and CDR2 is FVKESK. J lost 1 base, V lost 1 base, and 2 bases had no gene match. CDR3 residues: CASSQVGQGANTEAFF. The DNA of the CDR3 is TGTGCCAGCAGCCAAGTTGGACAGGGGGCGAACACTGAAGCTTTCTTT.

CDR3 DNA: TGTGCCAGCAGCTTGAAGGGGTGGCAGACACCGAACACTGAAGCTTTCTTT. It specifies CASSLKGWQTPNTEAFF. The chain employs TRBV5-4 and TRBJ1-1, with a weak D call TRBD1 (5 bases). CDR3 size: 17 residues. V dropped 1 base and J dropped 1 base, with 17 bases sitting between them. Germline CDR1 and CDR2: SGHNT and YYREEE (reference sequence).

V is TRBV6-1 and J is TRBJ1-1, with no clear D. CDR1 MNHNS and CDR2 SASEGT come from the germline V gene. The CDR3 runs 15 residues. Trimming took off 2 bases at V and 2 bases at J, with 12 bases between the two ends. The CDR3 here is CASSERPRGNTEAFF. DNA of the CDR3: TGTGCCAGCAGTGAACGGCCCAGAGGAAACACTGAAGCTTTCTTT.

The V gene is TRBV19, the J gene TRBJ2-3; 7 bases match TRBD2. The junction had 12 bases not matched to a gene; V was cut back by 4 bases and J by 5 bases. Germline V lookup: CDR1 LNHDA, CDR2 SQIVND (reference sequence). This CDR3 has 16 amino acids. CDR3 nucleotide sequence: TGTGCCAGTAGTAATCCTAGCGGCGGCGCGGAAGATACGCAGTATTTT. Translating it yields CASSNPSGGAEDTQYF.

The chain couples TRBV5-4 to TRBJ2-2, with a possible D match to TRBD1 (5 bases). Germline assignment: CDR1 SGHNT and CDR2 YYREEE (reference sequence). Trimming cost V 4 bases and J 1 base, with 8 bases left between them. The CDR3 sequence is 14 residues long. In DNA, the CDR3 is TGTGCCAGCAGCCTCGACAGGAACACCGGGGAGCTGTTTTTT. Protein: CASSLDRNTGELFF.

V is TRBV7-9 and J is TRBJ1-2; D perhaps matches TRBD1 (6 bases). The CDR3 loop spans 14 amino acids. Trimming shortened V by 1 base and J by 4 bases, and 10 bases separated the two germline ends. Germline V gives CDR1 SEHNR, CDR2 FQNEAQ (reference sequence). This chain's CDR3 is CASSLGGASYGYTF. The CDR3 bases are TGTGCCAGCAGCTTAGGGGGGGCGAGCTATGGCTACACCTTC.

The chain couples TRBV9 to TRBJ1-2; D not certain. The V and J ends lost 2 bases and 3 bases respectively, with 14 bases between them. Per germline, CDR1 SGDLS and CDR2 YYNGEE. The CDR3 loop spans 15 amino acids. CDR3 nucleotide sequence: TGTGCCAGCAGCGTTGCTCGGAGGCCTGACTATGGCTACACCTTC. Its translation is CASSVARRPDYGYTF. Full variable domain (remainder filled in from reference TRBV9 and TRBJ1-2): DSGVTQTPKHLITATGQRVTLRCSPRSGDLSVYWYQQSLDQGLQFLIQYYNGEERAKGNILERFSAQQFPDLHSELNLSSLELGDSALYFCASSVARRPDYGYTFGSGTRLTVV.

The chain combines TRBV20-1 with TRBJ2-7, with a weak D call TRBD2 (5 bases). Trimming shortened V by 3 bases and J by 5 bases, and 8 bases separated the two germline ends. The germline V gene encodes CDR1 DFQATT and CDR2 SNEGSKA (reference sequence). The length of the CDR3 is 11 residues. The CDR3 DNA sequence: TGCAGTGCTAGGTGGGGAGACGAGCAGTACTTC. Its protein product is CSARWGDEQYF.

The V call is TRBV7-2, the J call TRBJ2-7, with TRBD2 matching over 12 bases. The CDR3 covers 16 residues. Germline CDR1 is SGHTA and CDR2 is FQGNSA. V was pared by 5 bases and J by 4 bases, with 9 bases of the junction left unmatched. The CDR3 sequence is CASSKSSGGARYEQYF. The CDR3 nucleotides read TGTGCCAGCAGCAAATCTAGCGGGGGGGCGAGATACGAGCAGTACTTC.

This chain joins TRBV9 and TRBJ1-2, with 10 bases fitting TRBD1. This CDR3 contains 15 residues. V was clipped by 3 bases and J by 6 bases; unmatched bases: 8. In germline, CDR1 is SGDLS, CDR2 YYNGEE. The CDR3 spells CASSAGQGRIDGYTF. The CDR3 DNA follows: TGTGCCAGCAGCGCGGGACAGGGGAGGATTGATGGCTACACCTTC.

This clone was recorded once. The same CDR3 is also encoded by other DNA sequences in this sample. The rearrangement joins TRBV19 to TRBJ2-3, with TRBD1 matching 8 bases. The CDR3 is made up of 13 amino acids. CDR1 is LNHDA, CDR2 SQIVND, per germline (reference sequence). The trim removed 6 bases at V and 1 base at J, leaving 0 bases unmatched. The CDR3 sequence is CASRDRGTDTQYF. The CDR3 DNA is TGTGCCAGTAGGGACAGGGGCACAGATACGCAGTATTTT.

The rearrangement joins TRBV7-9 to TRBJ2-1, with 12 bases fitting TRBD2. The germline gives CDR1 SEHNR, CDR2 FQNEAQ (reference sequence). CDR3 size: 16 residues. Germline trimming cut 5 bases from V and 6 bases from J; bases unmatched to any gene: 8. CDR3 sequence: CASSDLTSGGFNEQFF. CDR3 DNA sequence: TGTGCCAGCAGCGACTTGACTAGCGGGGGCTTCAATGAGCAGTTCTTC.

The CDR3: CASSVAGPGNTIYF. The CDR3 region has the DNA TGTGCCAGCAGCGTAGCAGGTCCAGGAAACACCATATATTTT. This chain connects TRBV9 to TRBJ1-3; the D is unclear. Germline loops: CDR1 SGDLS, CDR2 YYNGEE. Trimming pared 0 bases from V and 4 bases from J, leaving 8 bases between. CDR3 length: 14 residues.

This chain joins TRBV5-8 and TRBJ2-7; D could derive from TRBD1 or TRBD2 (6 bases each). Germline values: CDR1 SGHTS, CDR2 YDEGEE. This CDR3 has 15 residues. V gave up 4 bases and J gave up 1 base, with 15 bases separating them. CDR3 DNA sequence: TGTGCCAGCAGCCCCCTAGGGGGGATATCCTACGAGCAGTACTTC. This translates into CASSPLGGISYEQYF. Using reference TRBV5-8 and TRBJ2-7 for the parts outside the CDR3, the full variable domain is EAGVTQSPTHLIKTRGQQATLRCSPISGHTSVYWYQQALGLGLQFLLWYDEGEERNRGNFPPRFSGRQFPNYSSELNVNALELEDSALYLCASSPLGGISYEQYFGPGTRLTVT.

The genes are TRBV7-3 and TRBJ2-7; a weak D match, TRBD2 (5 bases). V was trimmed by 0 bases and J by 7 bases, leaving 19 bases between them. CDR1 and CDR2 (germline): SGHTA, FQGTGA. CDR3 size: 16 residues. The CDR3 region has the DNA TGTGCCAGCAGCTTAACGTACGGAGGCGAGACCTCGGAGCAGTACTTC. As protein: CASSLTYGGETSEQYF.